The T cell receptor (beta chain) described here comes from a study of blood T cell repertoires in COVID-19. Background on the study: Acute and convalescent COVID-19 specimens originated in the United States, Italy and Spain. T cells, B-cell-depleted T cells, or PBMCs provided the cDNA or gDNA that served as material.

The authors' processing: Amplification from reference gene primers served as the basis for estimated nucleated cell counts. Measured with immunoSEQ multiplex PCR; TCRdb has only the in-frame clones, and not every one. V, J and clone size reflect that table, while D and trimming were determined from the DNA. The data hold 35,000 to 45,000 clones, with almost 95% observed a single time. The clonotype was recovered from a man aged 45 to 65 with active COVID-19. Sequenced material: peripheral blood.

The CDR3 bases are TGTGCCAGCAGCCTCAGTAGCGGGGGGAACACCGGGGAGCTGTTTTTT. Amino acids: CASSLSSGGNTGELFF. J is TRBJ2-2 and V is TRBV3-1 (or the pseudogene TRBV3-2); 9 nucleotides line up with TRBD2. Germline values: CDR1 LGHDT, CDR2 YNNKEL (reference sequence). The CDR3 contains 16 residues. With V trimmed by 4 bases and J by 1 base, 4 bases remained unmatched.